The next 8 T cell receptor beta chains were all read from a single sample in a study of blood T cell repertoires in COVID-19. Sequencing used immunoSEQ multiplex PCR; TCRdb keeps in-frame clones, though not all of them. This repertoire shows about 110,000 clones, more than 80% found once; its top ten account for roughly 9.4%. Sequencing input: peripheral blood. Source of these receptors: a woman between 65 and 79 years old with acute or convalescent COVID-19.

The V call is TRBV6-1, the J call TRBJ1-4; a possible D gene is TRBD1 (5 bases). The CDR3 runs 15 residues. V gave up 3 bases and J gave up 4 bases, with 12 bases separating them. From germline, CDR1 is MNHNS and CDR2 SASEGT. CDR3 protein: CASSDEQGGNEKLFF. The CDR3 DNA reads TGTGCCAGCAGTGACGAGCAGGGAGGTAATGAAAAACTGTTTTTT.

The chain combines TRBV18 with TRBJ1-3; 8 bases are shared with TRBD1. Germline CDR1 KGHSH, CDR2 LQKENI. The CDR3 totals 15 residues. V trimming: 0 bases; J trimming: 7 bases; junction bases outside the gene matches: 5. CDR3 amino acids: CASSPPGQARNTIYF. In DNA form, the CDR3 reads TGTGCCAGCTCACCACCGGGACAGGCTAGGAACACCATATATTTT.

This chain joins TRBV21-1 and TRBJ2-3; the table names TRBD1, a call not compared with the DNA. TRBV21-1 is reported as a pseudogene. The CDR3 covers 16 residues. The CDR3 reads CASSKEWQGGADTQYF. The CDR3 nucleotides read TGTGCCAGCAGCAAAGAGTGGCAGGGGGGTGCAGATACGCAGTATTTT.

This chain joins TRBV7-2 and TRBJ2-7; 10 nucleotides agree with TRBD2. The length of the CDR3 is 15 residues. V was clipped by 2 bases and J by 1 base; unmatched bases: 2. Germline V gene sequence: CDR1 SGHTA, CDR2 FQGNSA. The CDR3 reads CASSLTSGNSYEQYF. CDR3 bases: TGTGCCAGCAGCTTAACTAGCGGGAATTCCTACGAGCAGTACTTC.

The chain employs TRBV11-2 and TRBJ2-2; TRBD2 matches 11 bases. V trimming: 5 bases; J trimming: 4 bases; junction bases outside the gene matches: 15. The CDR3 length is 19 residues. Germline V gene lookup returns CDR1 SGHAT and CDR2 FQNNGV. CDR3 sequence reads: CASSRGRLAGGRGTGELFF. In DNA form, the CDR3 reads TGTGCCAGCAGCCGCGGTAGGCTAGCGGGAGGCCGGGGCACCGGGGAGCTGTTTTTT.

The CDR3 bases are TGCGCCAGCAGCTCACTCCTGACTAGCGGCAATGAGCAGTTCTTC. Residues: CASSSLLTSGNEQFF. The rearrangement joins TRBV5-1 to TRBJ2-1, with 9 nucleotides matching TRBD2. The ends lost 3 bases at V and 6 bases at J; junction bases unmatched: 7. CDR1 is SGHRS, CDR2 YFSETQ, per germline. CDR3 size: 15 residues. The whole variable domain, filled in from reference TRBV5-1 and TRBJ2-1, reads KAGVTQTPRYLIKTRGQQVTLSCSPISGHRSVSWYQQTPGQGLQFLFEYFSETQRNKGNFPGRFSGRQFSNSRSEMNVSTLELGDSALYLCASSSLLTSGNEQFFGPGTRLTVL.

J is TRBJ2-5 and V is TRBV5-1; D might be TRBD1 (5 bases). The CDR3 is made up of 13 amino acids. Trimming removed 0 bases from V and 8 bases from J, with 11 bases in between. Germline CDR1 and CDR2: SGHRS and YFSETQ. CDR3 nucleotide sequence: TGCGCCAGCAGCTTGGCAGGGTATGAAACCCAGTACTTC. It encodes CASSLAGYETQYF.

The count of this clone is one. V gene TRBV7-2 combines with J gene TRBJ2-1, with 11 positions matching TRBD2. This CDR3 region has 17 residues. Per the germline V gene, CDR1 is SGHTA and CDR2 is FQGNSA. V lost 3 bases to trimming and J lost 3 bases; unmatched junction nucleotides: 7. The CDR3 sequence is CASSFGTSGGLYNEQFF. The CDR3 bases are TGTGCCAGCAGCTTTGGTACTAGCGGGGGCCTCTACAATGAGCAGTTCTTC.